These 26 T cell receptor beta chains came from one sample sequenced in a study of beta chain features in type 1 diabetes. Study outcomes and limitations: There was a moderate but significant shortening of TCRB CDR3s in all four CD4+ subsets of Type 1 diabetes patients.

These receptors' targets are unknown. Expressed TCRB transcripts were sequenced after all isolated RNA was converted to cDNA. Profiling relied on immunoSEQ multiplex PCR, and the TCRdb table lists in-frame clones only, not all of them. The sample carries about 660,000 clones, around 15% recorded once. Source material: naive CD4+ T cells from blood. Every receptor here comes from a man between 18 and 35 years old with type 1 diabetes.

This chain uses TRBV29-1 with TRBJ1-3, with 11 bases lining up with TRBD1. The germline CDR1 and CDR2 sequences are SQVTM and ANQGSEA. The CDR3 runs to 13 residues. The ends lost 2 bases at V and 7 bases at J; junction bases unmatched: 1. The CDR3 reads CSVERDRGNTIYF. The CDR3 DNA reads TGCAGCGTTGAACGGGACAGGGGGAACACCATATATTTT.

A remark on this clone: This specimen includes other DNA sequences encoding the same CDR3. The chain couples TRBV2 to TRBJ2-3; D unclear. Germline lookup yields CDR1 SNHLY and CDR2 FYNNEI. Between the trimmed V and J ends, which lost 8 bases and 6 bases, there was a span of 9 bases. The CDR3 has 11 residues. CDR3 nucleotide sequence: TGTGCCAGCTCCAACACCGATACGCAGTATTTT. Translating gives CASSNTDTQYF.

The chain couples TRBV7-2 to TRBJ1-5; the D is unclear. V lost 6 bases and J lost 7, with 13 bases in between. Germline values: CDR1 SGHTA, CDR2 FQGNSA. The CDR3 runs 13 residues. The CDR3 bases are TGTGCCAGCAGTAAGAGCGGGGTACAGCCCCAGCATTTT. It yields the protein CASSKSGVQPQHF. Variable domain in full (rest from reference TRBV7-2 and TRBJ1-5): GAGVSQSPSNKVTEKGKDVELRCDPISGHTALYWYRQSLGQGLEFLIYFQGNSAPDKSGLPSDRFSAERTGGSVSTLTIQRTQQEDSAVYLCASSKSGVQPQHFGDGTRLSIL.

The sample holds a few counts of this clone. The chain uses TRBV25-1 and TRBJ1-1, with D unclear. The ends were cut back, 1 base at V and 5 bases at J, with 17 bases in the middle. The CDR3 runs to 16 residues. In germline, CDR1 is MGHDK, CDR2 SYGVNS. The DNA of the CDR3 is TGTGCCAGCAGTGAATTTAAGGGTCCCGGGGAGACTGAAGCTTTCTTT. Residues: CASSEFKGPGETEAFF.

This clone was detected only a few times. The same CDR3 arises from other DNA sequences in this sample as well. The chain carries TRBV9 and TRBJ2-5, with 8 bases aligning to TRBD1. Germline V gene lookup returns CDR1 SGDLS and CDR2 YYNGEE. The CDR3 extends over 15 amino acids. The V segment lost 2 bases and the J segment 4 bases; nucleotides outside the gene matches: 7. The CDR3 coding sequence is TGTGCCAGCAGCGTGGGCTCAGGGGGCGCAGAGACCCAGTACTTC. It translates to CASSVGSGGAETQYF.

This chain joins TRBV7-9 and TRBJ1-2; TRBD1 matches at 7 bases. Trimming removed 5 bases from V and 4 bases from J; junction bases left unmatched: 10. The CDR3 is 15 residues long. Germline CDR1 reads SEHNR; CDR2 reads FQNEAQ (reference sequence). The CDR3 loop reads CASSPLDRVSYGYTF. CDR3 nucleotide sequence: TGTGCCAGCAGCCCCTTAGACAGGGTCAGCTATGGCTACACCTTC.

The V and J genes are TRBV28 and TRBJ1-2; possibly TRBD1 for D (5 bases). From germline, CDR1 is MDHEN and CDR2 SYDVKM. This CDR3 is built from 14 residues. V was shortened by 7 bases and J by 2 bases, with 14 bases between the two germline ends. The CDR3 DNA follows: TGTGCCAGCACAGGGATGCCCCTCAACTATGGCTACACCTTC. This codes for CASTGMPLNYGYTF.

This chain joins TRBV15 and TRBJ1-6; D possibly corresponds to TRBD1 (6 bases). V lost 6 bases and J 7 bases, leaving 10 bases between the germline ends. The CDR3 loop spans 13 amino acids. Germline CDR1 reads LNHNV; CDR2 reads YYDKDF (reference sequence). In DNA form, the CDR3 reads TGTGCCACCAGAGAGGGACACAATTCACCCCTCCACTTT. The encoded protein is CATREGHNSPLHF.

The V gene is TRBV9, the J gene TRBJ2-3; D tentatively fits TRBD1 or TRBD2 (6 bases each). The germline V and J ends were trimmed by 0 bases and 8 bases, with 13 bases remaining between them. The germline CDR1 and CDR2 sequences are SGDLS and YYNGEE. This CDR3 has 14 residues. The CDR3 coding sequence is TGTGCCAGCAGCGTAGCGGGGGCAGCGGCTACGCAGTATTTT. It specifies CASSVAGAAATQYF.

In DNA, the CDR3 is TGCGCCAGCAGCCTCCTCGGACAGGGAGGAGATACGCAGTATTTT. Translating it yields CASSLLGQGGDTQYF. The chain links TRBV4-1 to TRBJ2-3, with 8 bases aligning to TRBD1. J gave up 5 bases and V 4 bases, and 8 bases lay outside the gene matches. The CDR3 consists of 15 residues. Germline CDR1 MGHRA, CDR2 YSYEKL.

This clone was observed a few times. The rearrangement uses TRBV7-9 and TRBJ1-1; the match to TRBD1 covers 9 bases. The CDR3 has 15 residues. V lost 5 bases, J lost 3 bases, and 7 bases stayed unmatched. Germline V lookup: CDR1 SEHNR, CDR2 FQNEAQ (reference sequence). CDR3 loop: CASSGRTGADTEAFF. The DNA of the CDR3 is TGTGCCAGCAGCGGCCGGACAGGGGCAGACACTGAAGCTTTCTTT.

The gene calls are TRBV29-1 and TRBJ2-7; a weak D match, TRBD2 (6 bases). V lost 4 bases to trimming and J lost 4 bases, with 26 bases between them. The CDR3 extends over 17 amino acids. CDR1 and CDR2 (germline): SQVTM, ANQGSEA. The CDR3 sequence: CSVVLGTGSPRGYEQYF. Written as DNA, the CDR3 is TGCAGCGTTGTGTTAGGTACAGGCTCCCCCCGGGGGTACGAGCAGTACTTC.

The V gene is TRBV23-1, the J gene TRBJ2-1; TRBD1 is a possible D gene (6 bases). TRBV23-1 is an ORF, with its function uncertain. Trimming left V 3 bases short and J 2 bases short, with 20 bases between. The CDR3 contains 18 residues. This chain's CDR3 is CASSHSRIIRGTYNEQFF. For the CDR3, the DNA is TGCGCCAGCAGTCATTCACGGATTATCAGGGGAACCTACAATGAGCAGTTCTTC.

This clone was counted only a few times. This chain uses TRBV6-5 with TRBJ1-2; possibly TRBD1 for D (5 bases). The germline V gene has CDR1 MNHEY and CDR2 SVGAGI. CDR3 length equals 11 residues. Trimming shortened V by 6 bases and J by 8 bases, and 10 bases separated the two germline ends. The CDR3 DNA is TGTGCCAGCAGCCAGGGTTGGGGCTACACCTTC. It specifies CASSQGWGYTF.

This clone was counted a few times. The V gene is TRBV27, the J gene TRBJ1-6, with TRBD1 matching over 7 bases. Germline CDR1 MNHEY, CDR2 SMNVEV (reference sequence). The CDR3 consists of 17 residues. V lost 5 bases, J lost 2 bases, and 9 bases stayed unmatched. Here the CDR3 DNA reads TGTGCCAGCAGTGTAACAGGGGATAGAACCTATAATTCACCCCTCCACTTT. Translation: CASSVTGDRTYNSPLHF.

In its sample, this clone was seen a few times. The gene calls are TRBV10-3 and TRBJ1-1, with no clear D. CDR1 and CDR2 (germline): ENHRY, SYGVKD. The CDR3 loop spans 14 amino acids. V dropped 4 bases and J dropped 1 base, with 10 bases sitting between them. CDR3: CAISANRGNTEAFF. CDR3 DNA: TGTGCCATCAGTGCCAATCGGGGGAACACTGAAGCTTTCTTT.

V usage is TRBV30 and J usage is TRBJ1-2, with TRBD1 as a possible D gene (6 bases). Between the trimmed V and J ends, which lost 3 bases and 8 bases, there was a span of 10 bases. The CDR3 covers 11 residues. Germline-derived CDR1 and CDR2 are GTSNPN and SVGIG (reference sequence). Written as DNA, the CDR3 is TGTGCCTGGAGACCCCAGGGGGGCTACACCTTC. Translating it yields CAWRPQGGYTF.

This sequence joins TRBV19 and TRBJ2-1; D is tentatively TRBD1 or TRBD2 (6 bases each). The germline V gene encodes CDR1 LNHDA and CDR2 SQIVND (reference sequence). This CDR3 region has 14 residues. The V end was cut by 3 bases, the J end by 8 bases, with 14 bases between. CDR3 nucleotides: TGTGCCAGTAGTATCTGGGGGGCTAGCGATGAGCAGTTCTTC. Translated: CASSIWGASDEQFF.

This chain uses TRBV9 with TRBJ1-4, with 10 bases aligning to TRBD1. Germline values: CDR1 SGDLS, CDR2 YYNGEE. The CDR3 has 13 residues. The trim removed 0 bases at V and 14 bases at J, leaving 4 bases unmatched. In DNA form, the CDR3 reads TGTGCCAGCAGCGTAGAGACAGGGGGCTCCCTGTTTTTT. Translating it yields CASSVETGGSLFF.

The chain combines TRBV2 with TRBJ1-4; 9 bases line up with TRBD1. There are 15 residues in the CDR3. The V gene's germline CDR1 is SNHLY and CDR2 FYNNEI. V lost 3 bases and J lost 8; bases outside the gene matches: 7. In nucleotides, the CDR3 is TGTGCCAGCAGTGATGGCGAGACAGGGGGAGAAAAACTGTTTTTT. It encodes CASSDGETGGEKLFF.

This chain joins TRBV19 and TRBJ2-5, with D unclear. CDR1 is LNHDA, CDR2 SQIVND, per germline (reference sequence). V lost 4 bases and J 6 bases, leaving 6 bases between the germline ends. The CDR3 is 11 residues long. The DNA for the CDR3 is TGTGCCAGTAGTACTCGAAAGACCCAGTACTTC. Translation gives CASSTRKTQYF.

This clone was recorded a few times. This sequence joins TRBV18 and TRBJ1-2; D possibly corresponds to TRBD1 (5 bases). The germline V and J ends were trimmed by 1 base and 7 bases, with 16 bases remaining between them. The CDR3 extends over 15 amino acids. The V gene's germline CDR1 is KGHSH and CDR2 LQKENI. CDR3 region: CASSPQDRSEGGYTF. The DNA of the CDR3 is TGTGCCAGCTCACCACAAGACAGAAGTGAGGGTGGCTACACCTTC.

The chain has TRBV15 and TRBJ2-1, with D possibly TRBD1 on 6 matching bases. The CDR3 length is 14 residues. The germline V gene encodes CDR1 LNHNV and CDR2 YYDKDF (reference sequence). Trimming stripped 5 bases from V and 2 bases from J, with 10 bases between. The CDR3 DNA sequence: TGTGCCACCAGCCTGTGGGACACCTACAATGAGCAGTTCTTC. Its protein is CATSLWDTYNEQFF.

This chain connects TRBV7-2 to TRBJ2-3, with a tentative D call TRBD2 (5 bases). V shed 6 bases and J shed 2 bases, with 9 bases lying between them. CDR1 and CDR2 (germline): SGHTA, FQGNSA. CDR3 length: 13 residues. The CDR3: CASSRESTDTQYF. As DNA, the CDR3 is TGTGCCAGCAGTCGGGAATCCACAGATACGCAGTATTTT.

CDR3 DNA: TGTGCCAGCAGGGACAGGTCTGAGAACACTGAAGCTTTCTTT. It is translated as CASRDRSENTEAFF. V is TRBV2 and J is TRBJ1-1, with 7 bases lining up with TRBD1. V shed 6 bases, J shed 1 base, and the junction held 5 bases outside the gene matches. This CDR3 is built from 14 residues. Germline V gene data show CDR1 as SNHLY and CDR2 as FYNNEI.

The chain uses TRBV6-6 and TRBJ1-1, with D hard to call. Germline V CDR1 and CDR2: MNHNY, SVGAGI (reference sequence). This CDR3 spans 14 amino acids. The V end lost 0 bases, the J end lost 1 base, and 6 bases lay between the germline ends. The CDR3 is CASSYSRGNTEAFF. In DNA, the CDR3 is TGTGCCAGCAGTTACTCGAGAGGGAACACTGAAGCTTTCTTT.